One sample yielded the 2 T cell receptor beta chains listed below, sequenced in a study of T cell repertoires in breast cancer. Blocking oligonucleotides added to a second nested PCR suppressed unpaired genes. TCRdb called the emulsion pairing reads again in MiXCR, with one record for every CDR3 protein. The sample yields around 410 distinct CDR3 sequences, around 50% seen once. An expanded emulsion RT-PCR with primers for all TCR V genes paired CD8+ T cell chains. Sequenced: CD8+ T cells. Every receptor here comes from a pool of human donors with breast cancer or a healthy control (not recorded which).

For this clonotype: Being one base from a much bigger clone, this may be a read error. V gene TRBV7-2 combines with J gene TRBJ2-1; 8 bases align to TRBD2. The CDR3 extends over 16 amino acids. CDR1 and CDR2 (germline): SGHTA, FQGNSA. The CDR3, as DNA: TGTGCCAGCAGCTTTTGGCGGGGGGCTATTTGGAATGGGCAGTTCTTC. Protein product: CASSFWRGAIWNGQFF.

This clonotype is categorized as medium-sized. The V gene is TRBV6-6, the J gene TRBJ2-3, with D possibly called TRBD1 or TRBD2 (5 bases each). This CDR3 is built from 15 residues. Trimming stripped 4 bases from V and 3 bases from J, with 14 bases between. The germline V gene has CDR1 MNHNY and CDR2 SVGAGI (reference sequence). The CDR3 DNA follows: TGTGCCAGCAGTTTGGGGGACGAGGGGACAGATACGCAGTATTTT. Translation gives CASSLGDEGTDTQYF.